The 19 T cell receptor beta chains below come from one sample, sequenced in a study of regulatory T cells in long-lasting Graves disease. TCR beta libraries were built with iRepertoire HTBI primers and Arm-PCR of CDR3 regions. Using its own MiXCR run on the multiplex PCR reads, TCRdb lists one record per CDR3 protein. This table has about 300,000 distinct CDR3 sequences, more than 15% appearing once. Time point defined: newly diagnosed GD, antithyroid drugs for less than 3 months. Generation of the TCR library employed RNA extracted from PBMCs. Sample: peripheral blood mononuclear cells (PBMCs), taken at new diagnosis, from a patient treated with antithyroid drugs. The source is a female donor with Graves disease.

This clonotype was recorded many times. The chain has TRBV12-3 or TRBV12-4 and TRBJ1-2; 12 bases match TRBD1. This CDR3 is built from 16 residues. The junction had 8 bases not matched to a gene; V was cut back by 5 bases and J by 4 bases. The CDR3 loop is CASSNRDRGLSYGYTF. The CDR3 bases are TGTGCCAGCAGTAACCGGGACAGGGGGCTTAGCTATGGCTACACCTTC.

This clonotype showed up just a few times. This chain uses TRBV9 with TRBJ2-7, with D maybe TRBD1 (5 bases). This CDR3 has 14 residues. The V end lost 0 bases, the J end lost 4 bases, and 11 bases lay between the germline ends. Per the germline V gene, CDR1 is SGDLS and CDR2 is YYNGEE. Written as DNA, the CDR3 is TGTGCCAGCAGCGTAGGACAGTCCTATTACGAGCAGTACTTC. This translates into CASSVGQSYYEQYF. Supplemented by reference TRBV9 and TRBJ2-7, the full variable domain reads DSGVTQTPKHLITATGQRVTLRCSPRSGDLSVYWYQQSLDQGLQFLIQYYNGEERAKGNILERFSAQQFPDLHSELNLSSLELGDSALYFCASSVGQSYYEQYFGPGTRLTVT.

Only a few counts were recorded for this clonotype. The chain couples TRBV20-1 to TRBJ1-4; D possibly corresponds to TRBD1 (6 bases). CDR3 length: 13 amino acids. V lost 5 bases and J lost 4, with 11 bases in between. Per germline, CDR1 DFQATT and CDR2 SNEGSKA (reference sequence). The CDR3 nucleotides are TGCAGTGCTGCCCAGGGGAATAATGAAAAACTGTTTTTT. It is translated as CSAAQGNNEKLFF.

Ten or more counts support this clonotype. This chain joins TRBV13 and TRBJ2-7; 11 bases line up with TRBD2. The length of the CDR3 is 18 residues. Trimming took 0 bases from V and 2 from J; bases not matched to a gene: 9. CDR1 and CDR2 (germline): PRHDT, FYEKMQ (reference sequence). CDR3 nucleotide sequence: TGTGCCAGCAGCTTAGGTAAGGCTAGCGGGAGGAGAGCCTACGAGCAGTACTTC. Translated, it gives CASSLGKASGRRAYEQYF.

V gene TRBV29-1 combines with J gene TRBJ2-1; D is possibly TRBD2 (5 bases). V was trimmed by 3 bases and J by 0 bases, leaving 15 bases between them. This CDR3 is 16 amino acids long. Germline V CDR1 and CDR2: SQVTM, ANQGSEA. CDR3 amino acids: CSVDIRGLNSYNEQFF. CDR3 coding DNA: TGCAGCGTTGATATCCGTGGACTTAACTCCTACAATGAGCAGTTCTTC.

Ten or more counts support this clonotype. This chain uses TRBV12-3 or TRBV12-4 with TRBJ2-7; D might be TRBD1 (7 bases). The CDR3 has 15 amino acids. The V end was cut by 5 bases, the J end by 1 base, with 15 bases between. The CDR3 DNA reads TGTGCCAGCAGTCCAGGGGGACTCCGATCCTACGAGCAGTACTTC. This encodes CASSPGGLRSYEQYF.

This rearrangement joins TRBV13 to TRBJ1-1, with 8 positions matching TRBD1. Germline V gene data show CDR1 as PRHDT and CDR2 as FYEKMQ (reference sequence). V gave up 2 bases and J gave up 5 bases; unmatched junction bases: 4. The CDR3 is 14 amino acids. CDR3 region: CASSLSDRGTEAFF. CDR3 bases: TGTGCCAGCAGCTTATCCGACAGGGGAACTGAAGCTTTCTTT.

This chain links TRBV11-2 with TRBJ2-7; 10 nucleotides line up with TRBD2. Trimming removed 5 bases from V and 5 bases from J; junction bases left unmatched: 6. The CDR3 sequence is 14 residues long. Germline V gene sequence: CDR1 SGHAT, CDR2 FQNNGV. The CDR3 here is CASSPSGSPHEQYF. The CDR3 DNA reads as TGTGCCAGCAGCCCTAGCGGGAGTCCCCACGAGCAGTACTTC.

J is TRBJ2-7 and V is TRBV29-1; D gene uncertain. V was trimmed by 5 bases and J by 3 bases, leaving 14 bases between them. Germline-derived CDR1 and CDR2 are SQVTM and ANQGSEA. This CDR3 has 13 amino acids. The CDR3 nucleotides are TGCAGCGTTTCAGCAGGAGCCCACTACGAGCAGTACTTC. Protein sequence: CSVSAGAHYEQYF.

The table lists this clonotype with many counts. The chain links TRBV27 to TRBJ1-2, with 9 bases identical to TRBD1. J lost 6 bases, V lost 5 bases, and 16 bases had no gene match. The CDR3 is 17 amino acids. Germline CDR1 MNHEY, CDR2 SMNVEV (reference sequence). CDR3 bases: TGTGCCAGCAGTACAGCCGGGACAGGGTTCGGGTATCATGGCTACACCTTC. Amino acids: CASSTAGTGFGYHGYTF.

Ten or more counts support this clonotype. The V and J genes are TRBV12-3 or TRBV12-4 and TRBJ2-1; 10 nucleotides agree with TRBD2. The CDR3 consists of 14 residues. The junction had 7 bases not matched to a gene; V was cut back by 6 bases and J by 8 bases. The CDR3 DNA sequence: TGTGCCAGCAGCCTTTTACTAGCGGGGCATGAGCAGTTCTTC. This sequence encodes CASSLLLAGHEQFF.

This clonotype was detected many times. The rearrangement joins TRBV19 to TRBJ1-1, with 9 bases aligning to TRBD1. The CDR3 totals 13 residues. Germline loops: CDR1 LNHDA, CDR2 SQIVND (reference sequence). J was trimmed by 5 bases and V by 5 bases; bases with no gene match: 3. The CDR3 sequence is CASSPDRGTEAFF. CDR3 in DNA: TGTGCCAGTAGTCCAGACAGGGGGACTGAAGCTTTCTTT.

This clonotype showed up many times. This sequence joins TRBV5-1 and TRBJ1-1; the D is unclear. This CDR3 has 15 amino acids. V was cut by 4 bases and J by 6 bases, with 19 bases left in between. Germline-derived CDR1 and CDR2 are SGHRS and YFSETQ. The CDR3 nucleotides are TGCGCCAGCAGCCCCGAACTAAGCTCACGGTCTGAAGCTTTCTTT. Protein product: CASSPELSSRSEAFF.

Concerning this clonotype itself: A junction boundary mismatches the germline segment, possibly from a read error. This chain uses TRBV10-1 with TRBJ2-1, with TRBD2 identical over 15 bases. The CDR3 loop spans 18 amino acids. The germline V gene has CDR1 WNHNN and CDR2 SYGVQD (reference sequence). CDR3 nucleotide sequence: TGTGCCAGCAGTTACATCGGGACTAGCGGGAGGTCGTACAATGAGCAGTTCTTC. This codes for CASSYIGTSGRSYNEQFF.

Ten or more counts support this clonotype. The V call is TRBV11-2, the J call TRBJ2-1; 7 bases agree with TRBD1. This CDR3 comprises 15 residues. The germline CDR1 and CDR2 sequences are SGHAT and FQNNGV. V dropped 5 bases and J dropped 0; count of bases not matched to a gene: 4. In nucleotides, the CDR3 is TGTGCCAGCAGCCCTTGGACAGGCTCCTACAATGAGCAGTTCTTC. Protein: CASSPWTGSYNEQFF. The whole variable domain, filled in from reference TRBV11-2 and TRBJ2-1, reads EAGVAQSPRYKIIEKRQSVAFWCNPISGHATLYWYQQILGQGPKLLIQFQNNGVVDDSQLPKDRFSAERLKGVDSTLKIQPAKLEDSAVYLCASSPWTGSYNEQFFGPGTRLTVL.

This clonotype was detected ten times or more. The J gene is TRBJ2-3, the V gene TRBV6-1; D not certain. Per germline, CDR1 MNHNS and CDR2 SASEGT. The V end lost 2 bases, the J end lost 5 bases, and 17 bases lay between the germline ends. This CDR3 is built from 16 residues. CDR3 DNA: TGTGCCAGCAGTGAAACGGCCAGGATGGTGGGAGATACGCAGTATTTT. Its translation: CASSETARMVGDTQYF.

The J gene is TRBJ1-5, the V gene TRBV5-1; 8 bases align to TRBD1. The CDR3 consists of 15 residues. Germline V CDR1 and CDR2: SGHRS, YFSETQ. Trimming cost V 4 bases and J 2 bases; bases outside gene matches: 5. CDR3 amino acids: CASSRETGGNQPQHF. The CDR3 bases are TGCGCCAGCAGCCGTGAGACAGGGGGCAATCAGCCCCAGCATTTT.

Details on this clonotype: In this CDR3 the conserved last residue, phenylalanine or tryptophan, is missing, so a read error is likely. It is unclear where the CDR3 begins or ends on the DNA, so no DNA is shown, and the CDR3 is as TCRdb lists it. V and J are TRBV20-1 and TRBJ2-7; TRBD2 was called by the table and not checked on the DNA. The CDR3 length equals 15 residues, ends included. CDR1 DFQATT and CDR2 SNEGSKA come from the germline V gene (reference sequence). CDR3 sequence reads: CSARKLAEISYEQCL.

This clonotype appeared once. The genes are TRBV7-2 and TRBJ2-5, with a tentative D call TRBD2 (5 bases). The CDR3 loop spans 16 amino acids. CDR1 and CDR2 from the germline V gene are SGHTA and FQGNSA. V was pared by 6 bases and J by 5 bases, with 22 bases between. DNA of the CDR3: TGTGCCAGCAGACCGTCGGGGAGCAGTACAAGGGAGACCCAGTACTTC. Its translation: CASRPSGSSTRETQYF.